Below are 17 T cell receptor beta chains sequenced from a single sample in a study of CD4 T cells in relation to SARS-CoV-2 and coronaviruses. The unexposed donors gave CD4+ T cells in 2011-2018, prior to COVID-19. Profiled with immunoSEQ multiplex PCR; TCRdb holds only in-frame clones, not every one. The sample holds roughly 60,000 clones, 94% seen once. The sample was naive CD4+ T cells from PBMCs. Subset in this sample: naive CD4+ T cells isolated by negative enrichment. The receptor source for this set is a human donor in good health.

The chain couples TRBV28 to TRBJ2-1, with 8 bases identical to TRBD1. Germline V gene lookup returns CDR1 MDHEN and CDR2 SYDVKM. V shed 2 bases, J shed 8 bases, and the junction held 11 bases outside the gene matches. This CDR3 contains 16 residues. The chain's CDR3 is CASSLPGQGNVDEQFF. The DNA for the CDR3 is TGTGCCAGCAGTTTACCCGGACAGGGTAATGTCGATGAGCAGTTCTTC.

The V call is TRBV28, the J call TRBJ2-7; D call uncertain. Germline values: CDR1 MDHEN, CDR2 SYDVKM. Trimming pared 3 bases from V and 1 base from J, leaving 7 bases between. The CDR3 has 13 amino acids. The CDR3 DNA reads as TGTGCCAGCAGTTTTGCCGTTTCCTACGAGCAGTACTTC. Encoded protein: CASSFAVSYEQYF.

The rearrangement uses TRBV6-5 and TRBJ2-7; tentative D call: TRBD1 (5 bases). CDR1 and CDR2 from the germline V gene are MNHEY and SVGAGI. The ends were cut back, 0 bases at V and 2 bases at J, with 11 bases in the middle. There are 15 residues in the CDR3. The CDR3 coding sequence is TGTGCCAGCAGTTACTCGAACAGGCCACCCTACGAGCAGTACTTC. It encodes CASSYSNRPPYEQYF.

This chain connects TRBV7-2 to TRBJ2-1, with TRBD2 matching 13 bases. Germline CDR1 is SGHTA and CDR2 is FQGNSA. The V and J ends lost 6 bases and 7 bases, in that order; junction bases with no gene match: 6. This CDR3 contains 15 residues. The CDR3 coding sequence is TGTGCCAGCAGTCGAGGGGGACTAGCGGGAAATGAGCAGTTCTTC. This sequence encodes CASSRGGLAGNEQFF.

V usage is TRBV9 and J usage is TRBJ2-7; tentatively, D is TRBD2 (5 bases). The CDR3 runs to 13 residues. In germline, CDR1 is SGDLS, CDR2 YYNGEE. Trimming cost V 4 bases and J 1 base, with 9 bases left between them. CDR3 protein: CASSPPGSYEQYF. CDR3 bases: TGTGCCAGCAGCCCCCCGGGGTCCTACGAGCAGTACTTC.

Written as DNA, the CDR3 is TGTGCCAGCAGCTTGGTGGTGTTGGCGGGAGACTTCAGGGAGCAGTTCTTC. It specifies CASSLVVLAGDFREQFF. The chain has TRBV5-4 and TRBJ2-1; TRBD2 agrees at 7 bases. From germline, CDR1 is SGHNT and CDR2 YYREEE (reference sequence). The V gene end was trimmed by 0 bases and the J gene end by 10 bases; junction bases not matched to a gene: 16. The CDR3 spans 17 residues.

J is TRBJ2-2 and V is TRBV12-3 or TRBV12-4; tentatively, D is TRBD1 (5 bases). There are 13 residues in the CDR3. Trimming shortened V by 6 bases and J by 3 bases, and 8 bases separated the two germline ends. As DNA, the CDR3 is TGTGCCAGCAGACAACAGGACACCGGGGAGCTGTTTTTT. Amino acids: CASRQQDTGELFF.

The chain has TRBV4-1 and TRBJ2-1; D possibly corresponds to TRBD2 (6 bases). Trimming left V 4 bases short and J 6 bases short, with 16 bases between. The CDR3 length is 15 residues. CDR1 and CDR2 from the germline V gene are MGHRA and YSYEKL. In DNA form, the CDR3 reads TGCGCCAGCAGCCTTCCATCGGGTAGCGGCAATGAGCAGTTCTTC. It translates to CASSLPSGSGNEQFF.

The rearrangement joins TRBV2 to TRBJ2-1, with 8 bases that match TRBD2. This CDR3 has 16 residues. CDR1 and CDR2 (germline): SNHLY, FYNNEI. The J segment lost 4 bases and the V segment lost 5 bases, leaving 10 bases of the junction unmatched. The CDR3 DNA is TGTGCCAGCAGTTTAGCGGGACGGCGGCAATACAATGAGCAGTTCTTC. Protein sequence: CASSLAGRRQYNEQFF.

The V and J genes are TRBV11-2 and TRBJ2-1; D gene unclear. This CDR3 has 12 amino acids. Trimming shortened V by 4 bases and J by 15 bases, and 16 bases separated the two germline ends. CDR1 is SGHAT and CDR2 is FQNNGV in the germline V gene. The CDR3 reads CASSYQETGMFF. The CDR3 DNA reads TGTGCCAGCAGCTATCAGGAGACTGGTATGTTCTTC.

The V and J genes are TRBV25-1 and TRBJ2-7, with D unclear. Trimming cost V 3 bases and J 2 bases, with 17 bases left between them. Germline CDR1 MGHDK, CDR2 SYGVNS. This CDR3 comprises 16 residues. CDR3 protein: CASSDVGLTGPYEQYF. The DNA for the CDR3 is TGTGCCAGCAGTGACGTTGGCCTAACCGGTCCCTACGAGCAGTACTTC.

The CDR3 DNA reads TGCGCCAGCAGCCAAGATGCGAGGAATGAGCAGTTCTTC. Amino acids: CASSQDARNEQFF. The chain joins TRBV4-1 to TRBJ2-1, with no clear D. The length of the CDR3 is 13 residues. Per germline, CDR1 MGHRA and CDR2 YSYEKL. The V and J ends lost 0 bases and 7 bases respectively, with 7 bases between them.

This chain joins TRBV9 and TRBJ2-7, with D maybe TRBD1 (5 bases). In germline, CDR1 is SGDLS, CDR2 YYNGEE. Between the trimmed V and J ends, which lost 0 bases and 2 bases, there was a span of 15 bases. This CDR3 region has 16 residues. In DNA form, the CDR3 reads TGTGCCAGCAGCGTAGCTGGGGCAGGGCTGCCCTACGAGCAGTACTTC. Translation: CASSVAGAGLPYEQYF.

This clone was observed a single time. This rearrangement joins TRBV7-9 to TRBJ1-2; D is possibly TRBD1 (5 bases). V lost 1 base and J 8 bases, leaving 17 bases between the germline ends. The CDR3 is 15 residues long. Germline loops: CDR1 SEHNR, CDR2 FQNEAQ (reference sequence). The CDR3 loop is CASSLVTGPLVGYTF. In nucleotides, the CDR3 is TGTGCCAGCAGCTTAGTGACGGGACCTCTTGTCGGCTACACCTTC.

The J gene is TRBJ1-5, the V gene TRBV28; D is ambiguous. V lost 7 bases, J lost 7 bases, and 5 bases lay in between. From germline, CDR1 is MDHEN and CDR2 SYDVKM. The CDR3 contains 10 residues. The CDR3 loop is CASNYQPQHF. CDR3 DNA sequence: TGTGCCAGCAACTACCAGCCCCAGCATTTT. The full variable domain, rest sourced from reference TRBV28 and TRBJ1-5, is DVKVTQSSRYLVKRTGEKVFLECVQDMDHENMFWYRQDPGLGLRLIYFSYDVKMKEKGDIPEGYSVSREKKERFSLILESASTNQTSMYLCASNYQPQHFGDGTRLSIL.

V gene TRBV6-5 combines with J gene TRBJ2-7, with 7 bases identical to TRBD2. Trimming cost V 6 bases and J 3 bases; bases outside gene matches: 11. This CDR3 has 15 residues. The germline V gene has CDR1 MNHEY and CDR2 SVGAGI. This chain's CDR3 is CASRIEPTSIYEQYF. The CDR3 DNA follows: TGTGCCAGCAGGATTGAACCGACTAGCATCTACGAGCAGTACTTC.

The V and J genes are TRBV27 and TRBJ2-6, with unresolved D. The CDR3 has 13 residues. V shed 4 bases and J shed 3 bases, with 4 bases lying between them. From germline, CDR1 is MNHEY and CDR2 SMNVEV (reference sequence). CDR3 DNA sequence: TGTGCCAGCAGTTATCTTGGGGCCAACGTCCTGACTTTC. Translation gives CASSYLGANVLTF.